Given below is one T cell receptor (beta chain) in context. Its target is unknown. The data belong to a study of memory CD4+ T cells and cytomegalovirus serostatus. Background on the study: Of the healthy Belgian adults, 9 were CMV seropositive and 24 seronegative.

This table comes from immunoSEQ multiplex PCR, and its TCRdb copy is limited to in-frame clones, with some not included. This sample has 85,000 to 100,000 clones, with roughly 80% found just once. Single viable CD3+CD4+CD8-CD45RO+ cells were sorted as the memory CD4+ T cells. Total CD4+ T cells were enriched by CD4 positive selection. The study's findings and limits: The CMV-associated TCR signature appears largely within the CD4+ memory repertoire. About two fifths of the roughly 150 known CMV-associated TCRbeta sequences appeared in CD4+ memory.

The source is an adult in good health and CMV-seropositive. Input material: memory CD4+ T cells from blood.

The CDR3 DNA follows: TGTGCCATCAGTGAGTCCCTGACGGCCCCTAGCTATGGCTACACCTTC. Residues: CAISESLTAPSYGYTF. The J gene is TRBJ1-2, the V gene TRBV10-3; D is undetermined. V lost 0 bases and J 4 bases, leaving 15 bases between the germline ends. The CDR3 is made up of 16 amino acids. Germline assignment: CDR1 ENHRY and CDR2 SYGVKD.